These 17 T cell receptor beta chains originate from one sample sequenced in a study of vaccination effects on CD4 cells after COVID-19. Only in-frame clones appear in the TCRdb table, and some are missing; sequencing was by immunoSEQ multiplex PCR. The sample lists around 83,000 clones; around four fifths were seen once. No antigen has been assigned to these receptors. CD4+ T cells specific for antigen were expanded with viral peptide pools by the ViraFEST assay before sequencing. CD4+ T cell isolation took place after 10 days of culture. The source material was CD4+ T cells from PBMCs cultured with HCoV-229E spike peptides, sampled before COVID-19 vaccination. All receptors come from a human donor who received a COVID-19 vaccine.

CDR3: CASSLERAGETQYF. The CDR3 DNA reads as TGCGCCAGCAGCTTGGAACGGGCAGGGGAGACCCAGTACTTC. This chain links TRBV5-1 with TRBJ2-5; D is possibly TRBD1 (5 bases). The CDR3 has 14 residues. Germline assignment: CDR1 SGHRS and CDR2 YFSETQ. Between the trimmed V and J ends, which lost 0 bases and 5 bases, there was a span of 11 bases.

The CDR3 sequence: CAISPADRGSNQPQHF. CDR3 sequence (DNA): TGTGCCATCAGCCCGGCCGACAGGGGGAGCAATCAGCCCCAGCATTTT. The chain links TRBV10-3 to TRBJ1-5, with 9 nucleotides matching TRBD1. CDR1 is ENHRY and CDR2 is SYGVKD in the germline V gene. CDR3 length: 16 amino acids. Losses at the gene ends were 6 bases for V and 1 base for J; bases not matched to a gene: 7.

This clone was detected a few times. The chain recombines TRBV7-3 with TRBJ1-6, with a possible D match to TRBD1 (6 bases). With 5 bases removed from V and 0 bases from J, the gap between germline ends came to 11 bases. Germline assignment: CDR1 SGHTA and CDR2 FQGTGA. The CDR3 has 16 residues. The CDR3 nucleotides are TGTGCCAGCAGCCTTACAGGGTTCTCCTATAATTCACCCCTCCACTTT. Encoded protein: CASSLTGFSYNSPLHF.

The J gene is TRBJ2-3, the V gene TRBV7-3, with 10 bases identical to TRBD2. Germline CDR1 SGHTA, CDR2 FQGTGA. V lost 1 base and J lost 4; bases outside the gene matches: 2. This CDR3 has 15 residues. CDR3 protein: CASSLRLAGADTQYF. DNA for the CDR3: TGTGCCAGCAGCTTAAGGCTAGCGGGGGCAGATACGCAGTATTTT.

The rearrangement links TRBV3-1 (or the pseudogene TRBV3-2) to TRBJ2-5, with 10 bases lining up with TRBD1. Germline trimming cut 8 bases from V and 5 bases from J; bases unmatched to any gene: 8. The CDR3 is made up of 14 amino acids. In germline, CDR1 is LGHDT, CDR2 YNNKEL (reference sequence). CDR3 protein: CASRDRGLWETQYF. The CDR3 nucleotides are TGTGCCAGCCGCGACAGGGGGCTATGGGAGACCCAGTACTTC.

The chain links TRBV19 to TRBJ1-5; 7 bases match TRBD1. The CDR3 spans 14 residues. With V trimmed by 6 bases and J by 4 bases, 6 bases remained unmatched. Germline CDR1 is LNHDA and CDR2 is SQIVND (reference sequence). In nucleotides, the CDR3 is TGTGCCAGTAGGGGGGACAGCAAGAATCAGCCCCAGCATTTT. Its protein product is CASRGDSKNQPQHF.

This clone was detected once. J is TRBJ2-7 and V is TRBV5-5; 8 nucleotides match TRBD1. Germline CDR1 SGHKS, CDR2 YYEKEE (reference sequence). J was trimmed by 6 bases and V by 4 bases; bases with no gene match: 6. The CDR3 extends over 13 amino acids. The CDR3 DNA is TGTGCCAGCAGCACGGACAGGGCTCGCGAGCAGTACGTC. Amino acids: CASSTDRAREQYV.

V gene TRBV20-1 combines with J gene TRBJ2-7; D is undetermined. The germline gives CDR1 DFQATT, CDR2 SNEGSKA (reference sequence). The length of the CDR3 is 11 residues. Trimming shortened V by 3 bases and J by 5 bases, and 8 bases separated the two germline ends. CDR3 in DNA: TGCAGTGCTAGTGGGCCTAACGAGCAGTACGTC. It translates to CSASGPNEQYV.

The chain combines TRBV5-4 with TRBJ2-2, with a possible D match to TRBD1 (5 bases). CDR1 and CDR2 from the germline V gene are SGHNT and YYREEE (reference sequence). This CDR3 is built from 13 residues. V was pared by 6 bases and J by 2 bases, with 8 bases between. The DNA for the CDR3 is TGTGCCAGCACCGGACAAAACACCGGGGAGCTGTTTTTT. This codes for CASTGQNTGELFF. The full variable domain, in which reference TRBV5-4 and TRBJ2-2 provide the parts outside the CDR3, is ETGVTQSPTHLIKTRGQQVTLRCSSQSGHNTVSWYQQALGQGPQFIFQYYREEENGRGNFPPRFSGLQFPNYSSELNVNALELDDSALYLCASTGQNTGELFFGEGSRLTVL.

This chain links TRBV5-1 with TRBJ1-2, with 8 positions matching TRBD1. With V trimmed by 1 base and J by 0 bases, 11 bases remained unmatched. This CDR3 is 18 amino acids long. From germline, CDR1 is SGHRS and CDR2 YFSETQ. CDR3 in amino acids: CASSLTGGGLDANYGYTF. The CDR3 DNA is TGCGCCAGCAGCTTGACAGGGGGAGGTCTAGACGCTAACTATGGCTACACCTTC.

This clone was seen only a few times. V is TRBV5-1 and J is TRBJ1-4; no reliable D call. This CDR3 has 15 amino acids. Per germline, CDR1 SGHRS and CDR2 YFSETQ. The V gene lost 1 base and the J gene lost 5 bases, with 12 bases spanning the gap. The CDR3 loop is CASSLIGPTNEKLFF. CDR3 sequence (DNA): TGCGCCAGCAGCTTGATCGGCCCCACGAATGAAAAACTGTTTTTT.

V usage is TRBV6-2 or TRBV6-3 and J usage is TRBJ2-1; D is undetermined. The ends were cut back, 4 bases at V and 1 base at J, with 5 bases in the middle. The CDR3 loop spans 13 amino acids. Looked up from germline, CDR1 is MNHEY and CDR2 is SVGEGT. The CDR3 protein is CASSSLSYNEQFF. DNA for the CDR3: TGTGCCAGCAGTTCCTTATCCTACAATGAGCAGTTCTTC.

The rearrangement links TRBV19 to TRBJ1-5, with 10 bases that match TRBD1. Trimming took 5 bases from V and 0 from J; bases not matched to a gene: 4. CDR3 length: 16 amino acids. The germline V gene has CDR1 LNHDA and CDR2 SQIVND (reference sequence). The CDR3 sequence: CASSRTGGNSNQPQHF. The CDR3 region has the DNA TGTGCCAGTAGTCGGACAGGGGGAAATAGCAATCAGCCCCAGCATTTT. The entire variable domain, with the rest obtained from reference TRBV19 and TRBJ1-5, is as follows: DGGITQSPKYLFRKEGQNVTLSCEQNLNHDAMYWYRQDPGQGLRLIYYSQIVNDFQKGDIAEGYSVSREKKESFPLTVTSAQKNPTAFYLCASSRTGGNSNQPQHFGDGTRLSIL.

This clone was detected only a few times. The chain recombines TRBV7-2 with TRBJ2-5, with TRBD2 as a possible D gene (6 bases). Germline V lookup: CDR1 SGHTA, CDR2 FQGNSA. With 4 bases removed from V and 5 bases from J, the gap between germline ends came to 17 bases. The CDR3 sequence is 15 residues long. The CDR3 DNA follows: TGTGCCAGCAGCTCCCGTAGCGGCACTGGGGAGACCCAGTACTTC. Translating gives CASSSRSGTGETQYF.

For the CDR3, the DNA is TGTGCCAGCAGTGAATGGAGGGGCCGGGAGACCCAGTACTTC. Its protein product is CASSEWRGRETQYF. V gene TRBV25-1 combines with J gene TRBJ2-5, with D perhaps matching TRBD2 (6 bases). V lost 1 base to trimming and J lost 5 bases, with 11 bases between them. The CDR3 consists of 14 residues. CDR1 MGHDK and CDR2 SYGVNS come from the germline V gene.

This rearrangement joins TRBV19 to TRBJ1-5, with a weak D call TRBD1 (5 bases). V was cut by 3 bases and J by 2 bases, with 11 bases left in between. The CDR3 covers 15 residues. Looked up from germline, CDR1 is LNHDA and CDR2 is SQIVND (reference sequence). The CDR3 region has the DNA TGTGCCAGTAGTATTGGGGGAAGGGGCAATCAGCCCCAGCATTTT. Its protein product is CASSIGGRGNQPQHF.

V is TRBV24-1 and J is TRBJ1-2; D remains ambiguous. Looked up from germline, CDR1 is KGHDR and CDR2 is SFDVKD. The ends were cut back, 4 bases at V and 8 bases at J, with 10 bases in the middle. This CDR3 has 12 residues. Here the CDR3 reads CATSDPGVGYTF. In nucleotides, the CDR3 is TGTGCCACCAGTGACCCGGGCGTAGGCTACACCTTC.